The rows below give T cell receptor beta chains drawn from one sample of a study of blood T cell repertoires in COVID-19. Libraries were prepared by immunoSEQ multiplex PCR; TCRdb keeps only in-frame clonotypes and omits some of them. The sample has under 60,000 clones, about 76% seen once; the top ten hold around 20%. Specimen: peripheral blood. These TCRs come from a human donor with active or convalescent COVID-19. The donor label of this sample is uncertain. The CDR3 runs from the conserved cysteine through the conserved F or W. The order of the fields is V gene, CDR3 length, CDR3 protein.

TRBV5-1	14	CASLRTNSADTQYF
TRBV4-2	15	CASSPSSGTWYEQYF
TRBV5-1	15	CASSRNRGEGTEAFF
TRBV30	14	CAWSVAANTGELFF
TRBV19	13	CASRGTGGSEAFF
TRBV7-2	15	CASSLGMEGSNEQFF
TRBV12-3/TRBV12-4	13	CASSLRTDQPQHF
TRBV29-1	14	CSVEMAGGFYEQYF
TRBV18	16	CASSPLAGARPDTQYF
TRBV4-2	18	CASSPSGAGGSSTDTQYF
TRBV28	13	CASGARDRSGYTF
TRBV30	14	CASGGQASNQPQHF
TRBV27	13	CASSIKNTGELFF
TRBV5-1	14	CASSLDRAGNTIYF
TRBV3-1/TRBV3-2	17	CASSQGSGVARGQPQHF
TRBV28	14	CASTGLAVTDTQYF
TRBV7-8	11	CASSPGGEQYF
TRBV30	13	CAWSASGRADQFF
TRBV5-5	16	CASSASGQGAAYEQYF
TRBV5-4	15	CASSLVLSGSYEQYF
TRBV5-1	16	CASSPWGGQGTDTQYF
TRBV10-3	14	CAIKLGLTNTEAFF
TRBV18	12	CASSSEDQPQHF
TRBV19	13	CASSSGGGDEQFF
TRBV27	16	CASSLSAGTGHYEQYF
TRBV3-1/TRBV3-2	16	CASSLGTFLSSYEQYF
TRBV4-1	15	CASSYGQGGNTEAFF
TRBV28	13	CASRGYSSYEQYF
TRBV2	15	CASSETSISFEEQYF
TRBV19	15	CASSYHSGSQNEQYF
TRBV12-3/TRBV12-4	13	CASKGQGSSPLHF
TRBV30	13	CAWSEGLAYEQYF
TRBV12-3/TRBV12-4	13	CASSLQRASPLHF
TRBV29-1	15	CSVEDLQGWDTEAFF
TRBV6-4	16	CASSEQGVGPNYGYTF
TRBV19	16	CASSIAFPPTNEKLFF
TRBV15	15	CATSRDIGTGIQQYF
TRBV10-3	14	CAISETGISYEQYF
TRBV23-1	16	CATPLVGGRKGYEQYF
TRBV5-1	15	CASSASQGWYYEQYF
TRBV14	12	CASSQAVYEQYF
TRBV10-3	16	CAIKDGEWGFNQPQHF
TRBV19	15	CASRPLGSSYNEQFF
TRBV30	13	CAWSSQDNQPQHF
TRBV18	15	CASSTPGGGSYEQYF
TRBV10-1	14	CASSESTGTDTQYF
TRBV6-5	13	CASPGKQTETQYF
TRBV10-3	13	CAISGQGGDTQYF
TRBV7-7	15	CASSSSGTFLQEQFF
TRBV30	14	CAWRRTGDNSPLHF
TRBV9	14	CASSGQGGPLKQYF
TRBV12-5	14	CASGSGLAVHEQFF
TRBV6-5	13	CASSYSGQGRCVF